This TCR beta chain was found in a study of T cells in Graves' hyperthyroidism and ophthalmopathy (dated by TCRdb to about 2019). Background for the entire study: TCR V-J signatures able to tell the groups apart were searched for in a discovery cohort of about a hundred patients, of whom under 45 had Graves' ophthalmopathy and around 56 had stable Graves' hyperthyroidism. TCR Vbeta CDR3 sequencing of around 130 peripheral blood samples (over 40 ophthalmopathy, under 80 hyperthyroidism and approximately 17 progressor patients) is reported in the paper. In more than 5 Graves' hyperthyroidism patients, the study also compared T-cell repertoires from thyroid tissue with T-cell repertoires from blood. Prospective prediction of ophthalmopathy was tested in an independent validation cohort of 18 to 20 hyperthyroidism patients and around 16 patients who later progressed to ophthalmopathy. After sampling, hyperthyroidism patients received methimazole starting at 30 mg daily, and ophthalmopathy patients received high-dose intravenous methylprednisolone. The roughly 100 discovery patients were randomly divided into training and test sets at a 7:3 ratio.

In this sample, this clonotype turned up a few times. It has no known antigen specificity. The record has no base qualities; no much larger clone is one base away. The TCR beta CDR3 regions were amplified from RNA transcripts. For the first round of RT-PCR on the TCR CDR3, the HTBI primer set was used together with the Qiagen OneStep RT-PCR kit. Libraries were constructed in a second round of multiplex PCR, after which size selection and purification were carried out. Libraries were sequenced paired-end with 100 bp reads on an Illumina HiSeq2000. As for how the authors treated the data: SOAPnuke was used to process the raw data, throwing out any read that contained adapters or uncalled bases, had a mean Phred below 15, or lacked an exact constant-primer or identifier match. COPE v1.2.5 was used to merge high-quality paired reads, and clonotypes were defined as unique nucleotide sequences. Clonotypes were aligned to IMGT TRBV, TRBD and TRBJ reference segments using MiTCR v1.1. The analysis included only V-J combinations with a frequency above 0.0001, which together covered around 99% of the repertoires. A TCS score was defined as the ratio between F50 (clonal expansion) and ExV (chaos), using BLOSUM62-based TCRdist between CDR3 peptides within each V-J. Welch's t-statistics and random forest reduced 450 to 600 V-J features to 13, which were used in a naive Bayes classifier (R e1071). The similarity between thyroid and blood repertoires was quantified using the Morisita-Horn index. Using fastp at Q25 and MiXCR, TCRdb reprocessed the public reads and kept productive beta chains. Entries that share a CDR3 protein sequence are merged under the most common genes and DNA. These V and J calls originate from TCRdb's pipeline instead of the authors' own analysis. This sample is represented by 550,000 to 700,000 distinct CDR3 sequences; under 60% of them were singletons. Together, the top ten hold roughly 19% of the sample.

Any patient with an uncontrolled infection, another autoimmune disease, pregnancy or lactation was excluded. Diagnoses were based on clinical symptoms, serum thyroxine and TRAb, thyroid ultrasound and orbital computed tomography. Total RNA was extracted with Trizol reagent, and quality was checked on an Agilent 2100 Bioanalyzer. General study outcomes and caveats: Most expanded thyroid clonotypes (frequency above 0.001) were also detected in blood, a finding suggesting that blood repertoires may reflect thyroid immune responses. In cross-validation, a model built on a 13 V-J signature told ophthalmopathy apart from stable hyperthyroidism with about 90% sensitivity and roughly 83% specificity, and in testing the same model reached 80%/75%. No statistical method was used to fix the sample size in advance, and group allocation was not hidden from the investigators. During validation, the model predicted progression to ophthalmopathy a median of approximately 6 months ahead of onset, with more than 55% sensitivity and roughly 72% specificity.

Trimming removed 4 bases from V and 7 bases from J, leaving 17 bases between the germline ends. Reading the germline V gene gives CDR1 SGHRS and CDR2 YFSETQ. From cysteine to phenylalanine, the CDR3 is 15 amino acids long. Just the 45-base CDR3 DNA is kept, in frame starting at base 1. The receptor was derived from an adult woman with Graves' disease, either hyperthyroidism or ophthalmopathy (not recorded which). Sample: peripheral blood or thyroid tissue (not recorded which). The sequence links TRBV5-1 to TRBJ1-4; the D gene is unclear. The CDR3 protein is CASSEGQTSGEKLFF. Read as DNA, the sequence is TGCGCCAGCAGCGAGGGTCAGACCTCTGGTGAAAAACTGTTTTTT.